The sequence of this T cell receptor (beta chain) was determined in a study of cytotoxic CD8 clonotypes in ibrutinib-treated CLL. Study background: Response samples were obtained once patients had received a median 12 months of treatment, range 6 to 36. Study-wide results and limits: Increased clonality at ibrutinib response gave way to a return toward baseline at progression.

A word on this clone: The antigen remains unidentified.

V gave up 6 bases and J gave up 1 base, with 15 bases separating them. Germline values: CDR1 MGHDK, CDR2 SYGVNS. The CDR3 extends over 15 amino acids. The planned depth of sequencing spanned 1 in 200,000 to 1 in 1 million T cells. Here immunoSEQ multiplex PCR was the method, and the copy in TCRdb shows in-frame clones only, minus some. Found here are 250,000 to 350,000 clones, about 72% of them singletons; the top ten hold about 5.8%. The receptor was derived from a human donor with chronic lymphocytic leukemia. The specimen comprised PBMCs, sampled at disease progression, from a patient treated with ibrutinib. This chain uses TRBV25-1 with TRBJ1-1, with D perhaps matching TRBD1 (5 bases). The DNA of the CDR3 is TGTGCCAGCAGGAGGGGACGGGGCGAGAACACTGAAGCTTTCTTT. Its protein is CASRRGRGENTEAFF.